These T cell receptor beta chains were read from a single sample in a study of T cell repertoires in cytomegalovirus infection. Each CDR3 protein gets one entry after TCRdb re-called the reads with MiXCR. This sample has 310,000 or so distinct CDR3 sequences, with 17% found just once. Sequenced: PBMCs. These receptors came from a human donor in good health (CMV status not recorded). Some clones in this sample may be carry-over from other donors' samples. Both conserved end residues are part of each CDR3. A D gene is named only where the DNA matches it firmly. Not every row has a clone size; where given, it reads once, few, many or a size class.

j_call clone_size v_call d_call cdr3_aa cdr3_nt
TRBJ1-6 - TRBV6-4 TRBD1 CASSDGTAYNSPLHF TGTGCCAGCAGTGACGGGACAGCTTATAATTCACCCCTCCACTTT
TRBJ2-1 few TRBV29-1 - CSVEGQNYNEQFF TGCAGCGTTGAAGGGCAGAACTACAATGAGCAGTTCTTC
TRBJ2-5 many TRBV28 - CASRAPGQVSEETQYF TGTGCCAGCAGGGCTCCGGGGCAGGTCTCGGAAGAGACCCAGTACTTC
TRBJ1-5 many TRBV20-1 - CSATRGRRAQPQHF TGCAGTGCTACCCGCGGCAGACGGGCCCAGCCCCAGCATTTT
TRBJ2-1 - TRBV4-3 TRBD2 CASPSKNDGTSGGRCYNEQFF TGCGCCAGTCCCTCAAAGAACGACGGGACTAGCGGGGGCCGATGCTACAATGAGCAGTTCTTC
TRBJ1-1 few TRBV12-3/TRBV12-4 TRBD1 CASSPFSGRGHNTEAFF TGTGCCAGCAGTCCATTTTCGGGCAGGGGGCACAACACTGAAGCTTTCTTT
TRBJ1-4 - TRBV19 TRBD1 CASTTDREREKLFF TGTGCCAGTACTACGGACAGGGAACGTGAAAAACTGTTTTTT
TRBJ1-5 many TRBV7-2 - CASSLSPGADQPQHF TGTGCCAGCAGCTTATCCCCTGGTGCAGATCAGCCCCAGCATTTT
TRBJ2-1 many TRBV6-2/TRBV6-3 TRBD2 CASSDRSGGAYEQFF TGTGCCAGCAGTGATCGGAGCGGGGGGGCCTATGAGCAGTTCTTC
TRBJ2-7 many TRBV7-6 - CASSILGPDRSYSYEQYF TGTGCCAGCAGCATACTAGGCCCGGACAGAAGCTACTCCTACGAGCAGTACTTC
TRBJ1-1 - TRBV7-2 - CAGSPRVSPGEAFF TGTGCCGGCAGCCCTAGAGTAAGTCCCGGAGAAGCTTTCTTT
TRBJ2-7 many TRBV7-6 TRBD1 CASSLAQGANSYEQYF TGTGCCAGCAGCTTAGCCCAGGGGGCTAATTCCTACGAGCAGTACTTC
TRBJ2-2 few TRBV7-2 TRBD2 CASSLMGGDTGELFF TGTGCCAGCAGCTTAATGGGGGGGGACACCGGGGAGCTGTTTTTT
TRBJ1-1 few TRBV6-5 - CASSHRAEAFF TGTGCCAGCAGCCACAGGGCTGAAGCTTTCTTT
TRBJ1-2 many TRBV4-3 TRBD1 CASSQGWDSNYGYTF TGCGCCAGCAGCCAAGGCTGGGACAGTAACTATGGCTACACCTTC
TRBJ2-3 - TRBV20-1 TRBD2 CSFSWALGLAGGPEPPSTDTQYF TGCAGTTTCTCCTGGGCCTTAGGGCTAGCGGGGGGGCCTGAACCACCTAGCACAGATACGCAGTATTTT
TRBJ2-6 - TRBV6-5 - CASSYSTGAGANVLTF TGTGCCAGCAGTTACTCGACAGGAGCTGGGGCCAACGTCCTGACTTTC
TRBJ1-5 many TRBV4-2 - CASSQDLKGSNQPQHF TGTGCCAGCAGCCAAGATCTGAAAGGGAGCAATCAGCCCCAGCATTTT
TRBJ2-5 once TRBV4-1 - CASSQEGTRGTQYF TGCGCCAGCAGCCAAGAGGGTACCCGCGGGACCCAGTACTTC
TRBJ2-2 - TRBV2 - CASSDKVDRNTGELFF TGTGCCAGCAGTGATAAGGTTGACAGGAACACCGGGGAGCTGTTTTTT
TRBJ1-5 few TRBV12-3/TRBV12-4 - CASSRRSHAQPQHF TGTGCCAGCAGCCGAAGGTCGCACGCTCAGCCCCAGCATTTT
TRBJ1-5 few TRBV6-6 - CASSSLGRGLNQPQHF TGTGCCAGCAGTTCCCTCGGCAGGGGCCTTAATCAGCCCCAGCATTTT
TRBJ2-7 - TRBV7-6 TRBD1 CASGLLGGQGAYEQYF TGTGCCAGCGGACTATTGGGAGGACAGGGGGCCTACGAGCAGTACTTC
TRBJ2-7 - TRBV20-1 - CSARDFFGQTYEQYF -
TRBJ2-1 few TRBV6-2/TRBV6-3 TRBD2 CASSYSASGGPSSYNEQFF TGTGCCAGCAGTTACTCTGCTAGCGGGGGGCCGAGCTCCTACAATGAGCAGTTCTTC
TRBJ1-2 few TRBV20-1 - CSASGPNISGYTF TGCAGTGCTAGTGGGCCCAATATCAGTGGCTACACCTTC
TRBJ1-1 many TRBV9 - CASSVAIANTEAFF TGTGCCAGCAGCGTAGCTATCGCGAACACTGAAGCTTTCTTT
TRBJ2-1 - TRBV20-1 - CSASFIAPGQFF TGCAGTGCTTCTTTCATAGCCCCGGGGCAGTTCTTC
TRBJ1-1 few TRBV5-1 TRBD1 CASSLFGGQDTGTEAFF TGCGCCAGCAGCTTGTTCGGAGGACAGGATACCGGGACTGAAGCTTTCTTT
TRBJ2-2 - TRBV9 - CASSSLQGPGELFF TGTGCCAGCAGCTCCCTACAGGGACCCGGGGAGCTGTTTTTT
TRBJ2-3 many TRBV7-3 TRBD2 CASSTGTENTNRLAGYSTDTQYF TGTGCCAGCAGCACCGGGACCGAAAACACGAATAGACTAGCGGGGTATAGCACAGATACGCAGTATTTT
TRBJ2-3 few TRBV28 TRBD2 CAIARGGLAGLTDTQYF TGTGCCATTGCCCGGGGAGGACTAGCGGGACTCACAGATACGCAGTATTTT
TRBJ2-3 many TRBV7-2 TRBD1 CASSSGTGGTDTQYF TGTGCCAGCAGTTCCGGGACAGGGGGCACAGATACGCAGTATTTT
TRBJ1-2 - TRBV9 - CASSVGPEAYGYTF TGTGCCAGCAGCGTAGGTCCAGAGGCTTATGGCTACACCTTC
TRBJ2-3 - TRBV20-1 - CSASYPWTARNTDTQYF TGCAGTGCTAGCTACCCCTGGACAGCCAGAAACACAGATACGCAGTATTTT
TRBJ1-3 - TRBV7-2 TRBD1 CASSADRGNTIYF TGTGCCAGCAGCGCGGACAGGGGAAACACCATATATTTT
TRBJ2-5 - TRBV12-3/TRBV12-4 TRBD2 CASSIRLAGGQETQYF TGTGCCAGCAGTATCCGACTAGCGGGGGGACAAGAGACCCAGTACTTC
TRBJ2-2 - TRBV7-8 TRBD1 CASSPTGQTTGELFF TGTGCCAGCAGCCCTACGGGACAGACCACCGGGGAGCTGTTTTTT
TRBJ2-7 - TRBV7-9 TRBD2 CASSLGVAGLGEQYF TGTGCCAGCAGCTTAGGAGTAGCGGGTCTCGGGGAGCAGTACTTC
TRBJ1-1 few TRBV25-1 - CASSGAIRETEAFF TGTGCCAGCAGTGGAGCCATCAGGGAGACTGAAGCTTTCTTT
TRBJ1-2 few TRBV7-2 - CASSPGPGEFNGYTF TGTGCCAGCAGCCCCGGACCGGGAGAATTCAATGGCTACACCTTC
TRBJ1-5 many TRBV11-2 - CASSLFTDQPQHF TGTGCCAGCAGCTTATTTACGGATCAGCCCCAGCATTTT
TRBJ2-4 many TRBV28 - CASEPRQLAKNIQYF TGTGCCAGCGAACCCAGACAGCTAGCCAAAAACATTCAGTACTTC
TRBJ2-7 - TRBV10-3 - CAISESLSYEQYF TGTGCCATCAGTGAGTCTCTTAGCTACGAGCAGTACTTC
TRBJ1-1 - TRBV6-5 - CASNVGEGTEAFF TGTGCCAGCAACGTCGGAGAGGGCACTGAAGCTTTCTTT
TRBJ2-3 many TRBV7-8 TRBD1 CASSGNSRGRSSDTQYF TGTGCCAGCAGCGGAAATAGCAGGGGGCGCTCCTCAGATACGCAGTATTTT
TRBJ1-4 many TRBV20-1 TRBD1 CSAPGQPTTNEKLFF TGCAGTGCTCCGGGACAGCCCACAACTAATGAAAAACTGTTTTTT
TRBJ1-6 many TRBV12-3/TRBV12-4 - CASSSISAGGSPLHF TGTGCCAGCAGTTCAATCTCGGCCGGGGGTTCACCCCTCCACTTT